This T cell receptor beta chain was retrieved from a study of T cell changes during pregnancy in multiple sclerosis. Germline V CDR1 and CDR2: SGHDT, YYEEEE. Trimming took off 2 bases at V and 4 bases at J, with 7 bases between the two ends. CDR3 length: 13 residues. Sequenced by immunoSEQ multiplex PCR; TCRdb stores in-frame clones only, minus some. The table has under 110,000 clones, around 93% seen once. The sequencing used peripheral blood, collected after pregnancy. V is TRBV5-6 and J is TRBJ1-3, with TRBD1 as a possible D gene (6 bases). The sequence was obtained from a female donor with multiple sclerosis, enrolled in a pregnancy study. CDR3 coding DNA: TGTGCCAGCAGCTTAGGGGGAGGAAACACCATATATTTT. The encoded protein is CASSLGGGNTIYF.